These T cell receptor beta chains were read from a single sample in a study of blood T cell repertoires in COVID-19. TCRdb keeps only in-frame clones here, not all; method: immunoSEQ multiplex PCR. The data hold 110,000 or so clones, with roughly 82% observed a single time. Sequencing used peripheral blood. The source is an elderly woman with active or convalescent COVID-19. Each CDR3 is given with its conserved first and last residue. Fields, in order: CDR3 length, clone size, D gene, J gene, V gene, CDR3 DNA, CDR3 protein. D genes are given only for firm matches. The size entry is marked missing in some rows and otherwise reads once, few, many or a size class.

CDR3 length: 14; clone size: -; D gene: TRBD1; J gene: TRBJ1-3; V gene: TRBV28; CDR3 DNA: TGTGCCAGCACTACAAGGACAGGGGTCTTCACCATATATTTT; CDR3 protein: CASTTRTGVFTIYF
CDR3 length: 13; clone size: few; D gene: -; J gene: TRBJ1-2; V gene: TRBV7-2; CDR3 DNA: TGTGCCAGCAGCTTAGGATTGACTGCTGGCTACACCTTC; CDR3 protein: CASSLGLTAGYTF
CDR3 length: 15; clone size: -; D gene: -; J gene: TRBJ2-3; V gene: TRBV11-1; CDR3 DNA: TGTGCCAGCAGCTTAAGCAGGGTAGCAAGGGATACGCAGTATTTT; CDR3 protein: CASSLSRVARDTQYF
CDR3 length: 12; clone size: -; D gene: TRBD1; J gene: TRBJ1-2; V gene: TRBV28; CDR3 DNA: TGTGCCAGCAGTCGGACAGGGGCCGGGAACACCTTC; CDR3 protein: CASSRTGAGNTF
CDR3 length: 16; clone size: -; D gene: TRBD1; J gene: TRBJ2-1; V gene: TRBV24-1; CDR3 DNA: TGTGCCACCAGTGATATACGGGACAGGGTAATAAATGAGCAGTTCTTC; CDR3 protein: CATSDIRDRVINEQFF
CDR3 length: 14; clone size: -; D gene: -; J gene: TRBJ1-5; V gene: TRBV7-9; CDR3 DNA: TGTGCCAGCAGCATTCAACAGTCGAATCAGCCCCAGCATTTT; CDR3 protein: CASSIQQSNQPQHF
CDR3 length: 18; clone size: -; D gene: TRBD1; J gene: TRBJ1-2; V gene: TRBV3-1/TRBV3-2; CDR3 DNA: TGTGCCAGCAGCCAAACCATGACAGGGTTTCGGACTGGGGATGGCTACACCTTC; CDR3 protein: CASSQTMTGFRTGDGYTF
CDR3 length: 14; clone size: -; D gene: -; J gene: TRBJ2-4; V gene: TRBV2; CDR3 DNA: TGTGCCAGCAGGGTGGGACACCCATCAAACATTCAGTACTTC; CDR3 protein: CASRVGHPSNIQYF
CDR3 length: 17; clone size: few; D gene: -; J gene: TRBJ2-6; V gene: TRBV7-3; CDR3 DNA: TGTGCCAGCAGCTCCGGGACTTCTCCCTCTGGGGCCAACGTCCTGACTTTC; CDR3 protein: CASSSGTSPSGANVLTF
CDR3 length: 14; clone size: -; D gene: TRBD1; J gene: TRBJ2-3; V gene: TRBV19; CDR3 DNA: TGTGCCAGTAGTACCGGACAGGCGGTAGATACGCAGTATTTT; CDR3 protein: CASSTGQAVDTQYF
CDR3 length: 17; clone size: -; D gene: TRBD1; J gene: TRBJ2-6; V gene: TRBV24-1; CDR3 DNA: TGTGCCATTTCCCGGGACAGGGGACTCTCTGGGGCCAACGTCCTGACTTTC; CDR3 protein: CAISRDRGLSGANVLTF
CDR3 length: 17; clone size: -; D gene: -; J gene: TRBJ1-4; V gene: TRBV27; CDR3 DNA: TGTGCCAGCAGTTTAGCCCCGACAGTTGCAACTAATGAAAAACTGTTTTTT; CDR3 protein: CASSLAPTVATNEKLFF
CDR3 length: 13; clone size: -; D gene: -; J gene: TRBJ1-6; V gene: TRBV25-1; CDR3 DNA: TGTGCCAGCAGCGTAGTGGGAGATTCACCCCTCCACTTT; CDR3 protein: CASSVVGDSPLHF
CDR3 length: 15; clone size: -; D gene: -; J gene: TRBJ2-1; V gene: TRBV7-9; CDR3 DNA: TGTGCCAGCAGCTTAAACAGTGGGAGTCTCGATGAGCAGTTCTTC; CDR3 protein: CASSLNSGSLDEQFF
CDR3 length: 15; clone size: few; D gene: TRBD2; J gene: TRBJ2-7; V gene: TRBV2; CDR3 DNA: TGTGCCAGCAGTGGCAGGGCGGGAGGATCCTACGAGCAGTACTTC; CDR3 protein: CASSGRAGGSYEQYF
CDR3 length: 16; clone size: -; D gene: -; J gene: TRBJ1-6; V gene: TRBV27; CDR3 DNA: TGTGCCAGCAGGGACAAGTGGAGCTCCTATAATTCACCCCTCCACTTT; CDR3 protein: CASRDKWSSYNSPLHF
CDR3 length: 17; clone size: -; D gene: -; J gene: TRBJ1-2; V gene: TRBV28; CDR3 DNA: TGTGCCAGCCATCCTATAGTTAGTCCAGGGAGGAACTATGGCTACACCTTC; CDR3 protein: CASHPIVSPGRNYGYTF
CDR3 length: 15; clone size: -; D gene: -; J gene: TRBJ1-2; V gene: TRBV7-8; CDR3 DNA: TGTGCCAGCAGCTTACGGACAAGGGGAAACTATGGCTACACCTTC; CDR3 protein: CASSLRTRGNYGYTF
CDR3 length: 14; clone size: -; D gene: TRBD1; J gene: TRBJ1-2; V gene: TRBV19; CDR3 DNA: TGTGCCAGTAGGCAAATACAGGGGGCGCAAGGCTACACCTTC; CDR3 protein: CASRQIQGAQGYTF
CDR3 length: 13; clone size: -; D gene: -; J gene: TRBJ1-1; V gene: TRBV30; CDR3 DNA: TGTGCCTGGAGTGCAGGGGTTCCGACTGAAGCTTTCTTT; CDR3 protein: CAWSAGVPTEAFF
CDR3 length: 13; clone size: -; D gene: -; J gene: TRBJ1-1; V gene: TRBV4-1; CDR3 DNA: TGCGCCAGCAGCCGCGAGAGAGAAACTGAAGCTTTCTTT; CDR3 protein: CASSRERETEAFF
CDR3 length: 12; clone size: few; D gene: -; J gene: TRBJ1-1; V gene: TRBV5-8; CDR3 DNA: TGTGCCAGCAGCTTCCGGTCAGGGGAATATTTTTTT; CDR3 protein: CASSFRSGEYFF
CDR3 length: 13; clone size: -; D gene: -; J gene: TRBJ2-7; V gene: TRBV3-1/TRBV3-2; CDR3 DNA: TGTGCCAGCAGCCAAGCGGGGGATCTCGAGCAGTACTTC; CDR3 protein: CASSQAGDLEQYF
CDR3 length: 16; clone size: few; D gene: -; J gene: TRBJ2-1; V gene: TRBV4-2; CDR3 DNA: TGTGCCAGCAGCCAAGTTAGGGGGAAGCCTACAAATGAGCAGTTCTTC; CDR3 protein: CASSQVRGKPTNEQFF
CDR3 length: 17; clone size: -; D gene: -; J gene: TRBJ1-1; V gene: TRBV4-1; CDR3 DNA: TGCGCCAGCAGCCAAGATCAGGGACTCCTGATGAACACTGAAGCTTTCTTT; CDR3 protein: CASSQDQGLLMNTEAFF
CDR3 length: 13; clone size: -; D gene: -; J gene: TRBJ1-1; V gene: TRBV11-2; CDR3 DNA: TGTGCCAGCAGCTACCTTAGGTCTCGGGAGGCTTTCTTT; CDR3 protein: CASSYLRSREAFF
CDR3 length: 14; clone size: -; D gene: -; J gene: TRBJ2-1; V gene: TRBV21-1; CDR3 DNA: TGTGCCAGCGGCCGGGACAGGGTCGACAATGAGCAGTTCTTC; CDR3 protein: CASGRDRVDNEQFF
CDR3 length: 10; clone size: -; D gene: -; J gene: TRBJ2-1; V gene: TRBV20-1; CDR3 DNA: TGCAGTGCCGCAGGTACGGAGCAGTTCTTC; CDR3 protein: CSAAGTEQFF
CDR3 length: 15; clone size: -; D gene: -; J gene: TRBJ1-5; V gene: TRBV7-8; CDR3 DNA: TGTGCCAGCAGCTTAGGGGCTTATAGCAATCAGCCCCAGCATTTT; CDR3 protein: CASSLGAYSNQPQHF
CDR3 length: 13; clone size: -; D gene: -; J gene: TRBJ1-5; V gene: TRBV27; CDR3 DNA: TGTGCCAGCAGTTCTCAGGTAGGACAGCCCCAGCATTTT; CDR3 protein: CASSSQVGQPQHF
CDR3 length: 12; clone size: -; D gene: -; J gene: TRBJ2-7; V gene: TRBV5-4; CDR3 DNA: TGTGCCAGCAGCTTCACTTCCTACGAGCAGTACTTC; CDR3 protein: CASSFTSYEQYF
CDR3 length: 14; clone size: -; D gene: -; J gene: TRBJ1-2; V gene: TRBV4-2; CDR3 DNA: TGTGCCAGCAGCCAAGCTGGCGGTGACTATGGCTACACCTTC; CDR3 protein: CASSQAGGDYGYTF
CDR3 length: 14; clone size: few; D gene: -; J gene: TRBJ1-5; V gene: TRBV28; CDR3 DNA: TGTGCCAGCAGTTACCACAGGGGCAATCAGCCCCAGCATTTT; CDR3 protein: CASSYHRGNQPQHF
CDR3 length: 15; clone size: -; D gene: TRBD2; J gene: TRBJ2-2; V gene: TRBV7-9; CDR3 DNA: TGTGCCAGCAGCGTACCGGGACTAGCCCCCGGGGAGCTGTTTTTT; CDR3 protein: CASSVPGLAPGELFF
CDR3 length: 12; clone size: -; D gene: -; J gene: TRBJ1-1; V gene: TRBV28; CDR3 DNA: TGTGCCAGCAGTTTGGCCCAAACCGAAGCTTTCTTT; CDR3 protein: CASSLAQTEAFF
CDR3 length: 15; clone size: -; D gene: -; J gene: TRBJ2-1; V gene: TRBV5-1; CDR3 DNA: TGCGCCAGCCGAGACAGACTAGTTAACTACAATGAGCAGTTCTTC; CDR3 protein: CASRDRLVNYNEQFF
CDR3 length: 14; clone size: -; D gene: -; J gene: TRBJ2-5; V gene: TRBV6-1; CDR3 DNA: TGTGCCAGCAGTGAAGGGACAGTTCAAGAGACCCAGTACTTC; CDR3 protein: CASSEGTVQETQYF
CDR3 length: 16; clone size: once; D gene: TRBD2; J gene: TRBJ2-1; V gene: TRBV6-2/TRBV6-3; CDR3 DNA: TGTGCCAGCAGTTACCGATTTAGCGGGAGAGCGGTTGAGCAGTTCTTC; CDR3 protein: CASSYRFSGRAVEQFF
CDR3 length: 15; clone size: -; D gene: TRBD2; J gene: TRBJ2-5; V gene: TRBV3-1/TRBV3-2; CDR3 DNA: TGTGCCAGCAGCCGCGCAAGCGGGAGGAACGTGGTCCAGTACTTC; CDR3 protein: CASSRASGRNVVQYF
CDR3 length: 13; clone size: once; D gene: -; J gene: TRBJ2-5; V gene: TRBV7-8; CDR3 DNA: TGTGCCAGCAGCCGACAGGTCCAAGAGACCCAGTACTTC; CDR3 protein: CASSRQVQETQYF
CDR3 length: 14; clone size: -; D gene: TRBD2; J gene: TRBJ2-3; V gene: TRBV6-4; CDR3 DNA: TGTGCCAGCAGAAGCTCACGACTAGCGGGAGCGCAGTATTTT; CDR3 protein: CASRSSRLAGAQYF
CDR3 length: 15; clone size: -; D gene: -; J gene: TRBJ1-5; V gene: TRBV11-2; CDR3 DNA: TGTGCCAGCAGCCCTCACAGAGATAGCAATCAGCCCCAGCATTTT; CDR3 protein: CASSPHRDSNQPQHF
CDR3 length: 15; clone size: -; D gene: TRBD1; J gene: TRBJ2-2; V gene: TRBV9; CDR3 DNA: TGTGCCAGCGAGGGGACAGGGGAATTCGCCGGGGAGCTGTTTTTT; CDR3 protein: CASEGTGEFAGELFF
CDR3 length: 17; clone size: few; D gene: TRBD1; J gene: TRBJ1-5; V gene: TRBV19; CDR3 DNA: TGTGCCAGTAGTCCTGGACAGGGAAAGGTAAACAATCAGCCCCAGCATTTT; CDR3 protein: CASSPGQGKVNNQPQHF
CDR3 length: 18; clone size: once; D gene: TRBD2; J gene: TRBJ2-7; V gene: TRBV25-1; CDR3 DNA: TGTGCCAGCAGTCCACCGGCGGCTAGCGGGAGGTCTAGGTACGAGCAGTACTTC; CDR3 protein: CASSPPAASGRSRYEQYF
CDR3 length: 14; clone size: -; D gene: -; J gene: TRBJ2-5; V gene: TRBV18; CDR3 DNA: TGTGCCAGCTCACCACCAGGGGGATTTGAGACCCAGTACTTC; CDR3 protein: CASSPPGGFETQYF
CDR3 length: 16; clone size: -; D gene: TRBD1; J gene: TRBJ2-3; V gene: TRBV7-7; CDR3 DNA: TGTGCTAGCAGCTTAGGGGGCTGGGGCGGCACAGATACGCAGTATTTT; CDR3 protein: CASSLGGWGGTDTQYF
CDR3 length: 13; clone size: -; D gene: -; J gene: TRBJ2-5; V gene: TRBV5-3; CDR3 DNA: TGTGCCAATCCCCCGGCGGGACAAGAGACCCAGTACTTC; CDR3 protein: CANPPAGQETQYF
CDR3 length: 14; clone size: -; D gene: TRBD1; J gene: TRBJ1-1; V gene: TRBV6-1; CDR3 DNA: TGTGCCAGCAGTGAAAAGGGGGCGGTCACTGAAGCTTTCTTT; CDR3 protein: CASSEKGAVTEAFF
CDR3 length: 14; clone size: once; D gene: -; J gene: TRBJ1-3; V gene: TRBV4-2; CDR3 DNA: TGTGCCAGCAGCCAAGATGGGGCAGGAAACACCATATATTTT; CDR3 protein: CASSQDGAGNTIYF
CDR3 length: 15; clone size: -; D gene: TRBD1; J gene: TRBJ2-2; V gene: TRBV2; CDR3 DNA: TGTGCCAGCAGCCGTCGAGGGGGCCGGGCCGGGGAGCTGTTTTTT; CDR3 protein: CASSRRGGRAGELFF
CDR3 length: 15; clone size: -; D gene: TRBD2; J gene: TRBJ2-7; V gene: TRBV5-1; CDR3 DNA: TGCGCCAGCAGCTTGTTGACTAGCGGAGCCTACGAGCAGTACTTC; CDR3 protein: CASSLLTSGAYEQYF
CDR3 length: 13; clone size: -; D gene: TRBD1; J gene: TRBJ2-7; V gene: TRBV28; CDR3 DNA: TGTGCCAGCAGGGCGGACAGGGCCCACGAGCAGTACTTC; CDR3 protein: CASRADRAHEQYF
CDR3 length: 15; clone size: -; D gene: -; J gene: TRBJ2-7; V gene: TRBV6-1; CDR3 DNA: TGTGCCAGCAGTGAAAGTGCACAGCCTACCTACGAGCAGTACTTC; CDR3 protein: CASSESAQPTYEQYF
CDR3 length: 14; clone size: -; D gene: -; J gene: TRBJ1-6; V gene: TRBV6-2/TRBV6-3; CDR3 DNA: TGTGCCAGCAGTTACTCATCTCTTAATTCACCCCTCCACTTT; CDR3 protein: CASSYSSLNSPLHF
CDR3 length: 14; clone size: -; D gene: -; J gene: TRBJ1-2; V gene: TRBV7-9; CDR3 DNA: TGTGCCAGCAGCTTGCGACAGGCTAGATATGGCTACACCTTC; CDR3 protein: CASSLRQARYGYTF
CDR3 length: 17; clone size: -; D gene: TRBD2; J gene: TRBJ2-5; V gene: TRBV4-1; CDR3 DNA: TGCGCCAGCAGCCAACCTCCCCTAGCGGGAGGGCGGAGGACCCAGTACTTC; CDR3 protein: CASSQPPLAGGRRTQYF
CDR3 length: 14; clone size: -; D gene: -; J gene: TRBJ2-3; V gene: TRBV20-1; CDR3 DNA: TGCAGTGCTAGTTACTCGCGATTTCTAGATACGCAGTATTTT; CDR3 protein: CSASYSRFLDTQYF
CDR3 length: 14; clone size: -; D gene: -; J gene: TRBJ1-2; V gene: TRBV6-2/TRBV6-3; CDR3 DNA: TGTGCCAGCAGTTACTCGACAGCCGCTGGGGGCTACACCTTC; CDR3 protein: CASSYSTAAGGYTF
CDR3 length: 13; clone size: -; D gene: TRBD1; J gene: TRBJ2-7; V gene: TRBV7-9; CDR3 DNA: TGTGCCAGCAGCCCCCAGGGGGTACGAGAGCAGTACTTC; CDR3 protein: CASSPQGVREQYF